One sample yielded the 2 T cell receptor beta chains listed below, sequenced in a study of blood T cell repertoires in COVID-19. Clones were read by immunoSEQ multiplex PCR, and TCRdb kept only the in-frame ones, dropping some. This sample has about 210,000 clones; 83% occur once, and the top ten carry about 2.5%. Specimen: peripheral blood. The source is a woman in her 40s with active or convalescent COVID-19.

The V call is TRBV15, the J call TRBJ1-2; 8 nucleotides line up with TRBD1. V lost 5 bases, J lost 7 bases, and 9 bases stayed unmatched. This CDR3 is 14 amino acids long. Germline V gene sequence: CDR1 LNHNV, CDR2 YYDKDF (reference sequence). The CDR3 DNA reads TGTGCCACCAGCCAGGCAGGGGGCTATGGTGGCTACACCTTC. It encodes CATSQAGGYGGYTF. Full variable domain (missing parts from reference TRBV15 and TRBJ1-2): DAMVIQNPRYQVTQFGKPVTLSCSQTLNHNVMYWYQQKSSQAPKLLFHYYDKDFNNEADTPDNFQSRRPNTSFCFLDIRSPGLGDTAMYLCATSQAGGYGGYTFGSGTRLTVV.

V is TRBV7-2 and J is TRBJ2-7; the D is unclear. V was cut by 1 base and J by 0 bases, with 7 bases left in between. The germline V gene encodes CDR1 SGHTA and CDR2 FQGNSA. The CDR3 has 14 amino acids. DNA for the CDR3: TGTGCCAGCAGCTTAGGCCCGAGCTCCTACGAGCAGTACTTC. It specifies CASSLGPSSYEQYF.